Presented here are 23 T cell receptor beta chains from one specimen sequenced in a study of T cells after yellow fever vaccination. TCRdb used MiXCR to reprocess the 5' RACE reads, holding one entry per CDR3 protein. Among 250,000 or so distinct CDR3 sequences listed, 3.6% were seen once. Sequencing was performed on PBMCs, taken 15 days after the yellow fever booster vaccination. Source of these receptors: a man aged 18 to 30 who received the YFV17D yellow fever vaccine.

This clonotype was detected only a few times. The J gene is TRBJ1-5, the V gene TRBV6-6; 12 bases line up with TRBD1. Trimming removed 5 bases from V and 5 bases from J; junction bases left unmatched: 4. CDR1 and CDR2 (germline): MNHNY, SVGAGI (reference sequence). The CDR3 sequence is 15 residues long. This CDR3 reads CASSTGDRGHQPQHF. The CDR3 region has the DNA TGTGCCAGCAGTACCGGGGACAGGGGGCATCAGCCCCAGCATTTT.

Ten or more counts support this clonotype. The chain links TRBV5-6 to TRBJ2-1; TRBD1 matches 7 bases. The CDR3 is 15 amino acids. V lost 3 bases and J lost 6; bases outside the gene matches: 9. Germline loops: CDR1 SGHDT, CDR2 YYEEEE. The CDR3 bases are TGTGCCAGCAGCTCACCGGGACAGCGAGTCAATGAGCAGTTCTTC. Residues: CASSSPGQRVNEQFF.

This clonotype was seen repeatedly, ten times or more. V usage is TRBV2 and J usage is TRBJ2-3; 11 nucleotides match TRBD2. CDR1 SNHLY and CDR2 FYNNEI come from the germline V gene. The trim removed 4 bases at V and 3 bases at J, leaving 3 bases unmatched. This CDR3 region has 15 residues. The CDR3 DNA is TGTGCCAGCAGTGGACGACTAGCGGGGACAGATACGCAGTATTTT. This encodes CASSGRLAGTDTQYF.

This clonotype came up many times. The chain carries TRBV2 and TRBJ1-2; the D gene is possibly TRBD1 (5 bases). The CDR3 is made up of 14 amino acids. The V gene's germline CDR1 is SNHLY and CDR2 FYNNEI. Trimming left V 7 bases short and J 1 base short, with 13 bases between. The CDR3 region has the DNA TGTGCCAGCACCCTGGATGACAGTAACTATGGCTACACCTTC. Translating gives CASTLDDSNYGYTF. Variable domain in full (rest from reference TRBV2 and TRBJ1-2): EPEVTQTPSHQVTQMGQEVILRCVPISNHLYFYWYRQILGQKVEFLVSFYNNEISEKSEIFDDQFSVERPDGSNFTLKIRSTKLEDSAMYFCASTLDDSNYGYTFGSGTRLTVV.

The chain carries TRBV20-1 and TRBJ2-2; D assignment may be TRBD1 or TRBD2 (6 bases each). Germline lookup yields CDR1 DFQATT and CDR2 SNEGSKA (reference sequence). CDR3 length: 15 amino acids. Trimming stripped 7 bases from V and 5 bases from J, with 20 bases between. The CDR3 coding sequence is TGCAGTGTTATGAACCGACAGGCGGGGACCGGGGAGCTGTTTTTT. Protein sequence: CSVMNRQAGTGELFF.

This clonotype was found many times. V and J are TRBV5-1 and TRBJ2-5; weak D call: TRBD1 (6 bases). This CDR3 region has 13 residues. The germline gives CDR1 SGHRS, CDR2 YFSETQ. The V gene lost 3 bases and the J gene lost 3 bases, with 9 bases spanning the gap. The CDR3 is CASSSWTEETQYF. CDR3 sequence (DNA): TGCGCCAGCAGCTCTTGGACAGAAGAGACCCAGTACTTC.

A few counts support this clonotype. J is TRBJ1-5 and V is TRBV2; D might be TRBD1 (5 bases). The CDR3 loop spans 14 amino acids. Trimming removed 3 bases at V and 7 bases at J, with 13 bases between. Germline V gene sequence: CDR1 SNHLY, CDR2 FYNNEI. The CDR3 bases are TGTGCCAGCAGTGATAATTGGGGCGGACAGCCCCAGCATTTT. Protein: CASSDNWGGQPQHF.

This clonotype has ten or more counts. The chain combines TRBV12-3 or TRBV12-4 with TRBJ2-2; 11 nucleotides agree with TRBD2. Trimming removed 7 bases from V and 6 bases from J; junction bases left unmatched: 4. The CDR3 has 14 amino acids. The chain's CDR3 is CASTRGLAAGELFF. CDR3 in DNA: TGTGCCAGCACCCGGGGACTAGCGGCCGGGGAGCTGTTTTTT.

This clonotype was found many times. This chain joins TRBV20-1 and TRBJ1-1; 7 nucleotides match TRBD1. Germline CDR1 is DFQATT and CDR2 is SNEGSKA (reference sequence). The CDR3 runs to 14 residues. The V and J ends lost 3 bases and 1 base, in that order; junction bases with no gene match: 5. The CDR3 DNA sequence: TGCAGTGCTAGGACGACAGGGTGGAACACTGAAGCTTTCTTT. The encoded protein is CSARTTGWNTEAFF.

In its sample, this clonotype was seen many times. V gene TRBV12-3 or TRBV12-4 combines with J gene TRBJ2-4; 8 bases line up with TRBD2. CDR3 length: 17 amino acids. V dropped 3 bases and J dropped 0; count of bases not matched to a gene: 7. In nucleotides, the CDR3 is TGTGCCAGCAGTTTCTCGCGGGGGGACCTAGCCAAAAACATTCAGTACTTC. It encodes CASSFSRGDLAKNIQYF.

The sample holds many counts of this clonotype. The gene calls are TRBV7-2 and TRBJ2-5; no reliable D call. V was shortened by 3 bases and J by 2 bases, with 10 bases between the two germline ends. CDR1 and CDR2 (germline): SGHTA, FQGNSA. There are 14 residues in the CDR3. The CDR3: CASSFNRNQETQYF. CDR3 nucleotide sequence: TGTGCCAGCAGCTTTAACCGAAATCAAGAGACCCAGTACTTC. The whole variable domain, remainder taken from reference TRBV7-2 and TRBJ2-5, is GAGVSQSPSNKVTEKGKDVELRCDPISGHTALYWYRQSLGQGLEFLIYFQGNSAPDKSGLPSDRFSAERTGGSVSTLTIQRTQQEDSAVYLCASSFNRNQETQYFGPGTRLLVL.

This clonotype appeared many times. This sequence joins TRBV20-1 and TRBJ2-3; TRBD2 agrees at 9 bases. With V trimmed by 1 base and J by 1 base, 3 bases remained unmatched. Germline V gene lookup returns CDR1 DFQATT and CDR2 SNEGSKA (reference sequence). The CDR3 extends over 15 amino acids. This chain's CDR3 is CSARGLAVGTDTQYF. The CDR3, as DNA: TGCAGTGCTAGAGGACTAGCGGTTGGCACAGATACGCAGTATTTT.

There are many counts of this clonotype. The V call is TRBV2, the J call TRBJ1-2, with a weak D call TRBD1 (5 bases). The germline gives CDR1 SNHLY, CDR2 FYNNEI. Trimming left V 11 bases short and J 12 bases short, with 19 bases between. This CDR3 is built from 11 residues. This CDR3 is CASPEGLQDTF. For the CDR3, the DNA is TGTGCCTCCCCGGAGGGACTTCAGGACACCTTC.

This clonotype has at least ten counts. The chain employs TRBV5-1 and TRBJ1-1; 9 positions agree with TRBD1. This CDR3 region has 16 residues. V shed 0 bases, J shed 5 bases, and the junction held 8 bases outside the gene matches. CDR1 is SGHRS and CDR2 is YFSETQ in the germline V gene. The CDR3 sequence: CASSLGAQGAGTEAFF. The CDR3 DNA reads as TGCGCCAGCAGCTTGGGGGCACAGGGGGCAGGTACTGAAGCTTTCTTT.

This clonotype has ten or more counts. The rearrangement uses TRBV2 and TRBJ2-5, with 12 nucleotides matching TRBD2. The CDR3 totals 14 residues. V lost 7 bases, J lost 5 bases, and 5 bases stayed unmatched. Germline V gene sequence: CDR1 SNHLY, CDR2 FYNNEI. CDR3 sequence: CASTGTSGRETQYF. The CDR3 DNA sequence: TGTGCCAGCACTGGGACTAGCGGGCGGGAGACCCAGTACTTC. The full variable domain, with the rest looked up from reference TRBV2 and TRBJ2-5, is EPEVTQTPSHQVTQMGQEVILRCVPISNHLYFYWYRQILGQKVEFLVSFYNNEISEKSEIFDDQFSVERPDGSNFTLKIRSTKLEDSAMYFCASTGTSGRETQYFGPGTRLLVL.

This clonotype occurred many times. CDR3 in DNA: TGCAGTGCTCCCCCCCCCTATAATTCACCCCTCCACTTT. Translation: CSAPPPYNSPLHF. The chain employs TRBV20-1 and TRBJ1-6; D unresolved. The CDR3 is 13 amino acids. Trimming shortened V by 5 bases and J by 2 bases, and 7 bases separated the two germline ends. CDR1 DFQATT and CDR2 SNEGSKA come from the germline V gene (reference sequence).

There are many counts of this clonotype. The rearrangement joins TRBV20-1 to TRBJ2-1, with 13 bases identical to TRBD2. Losses at the gene ends were 1 base for V and 9 bases for J; bases not matched to a gene: 0. CDR1 DFQATT and CDR2 SNEGSKA come from the germline V gene (reference sequence). The CDR3 consists of 13 residues. The CDR3 sequence: CSARGLAGGEQFF. The DNA for the CDR3 is TGCAGTGCTAGAGGACTAGCGGGGGGTGAGCAGTTCTTC.

This clonotype was counted ten times or more. This chain connects TRBV5-1 to TRBJ1-4; D not resolved. The CDR3 totals 13 residues. Germline V lookup: CDR1 SGHRS, CDR2 YFSETQ. V lost 0 bases and J lost 4, with 4 bases in between. CDR3 in amino acids: CASSLDLNEKLFF. In DNA, the CDR3 is TGCGCCAGCAGCTTGGATCTTAATGAAAAACTGTTTTTT.

At least ten counts were recorded for this clonotype. The V call is TRBV30, the J call TRBJ2-1, with D maybe TRBD2 (7 bases). Germline assignment: CDR1 GTSNPN and CDR2 SVGIG (reference sequence). Trimming left V 5 bases short and J 7 bases short, with 24 bases between. The CDR3 contains 16 residues. This CDR3 reads CAWEFRGGSTVNEQFF. The CDR3 coding sequence is TGTGCCTGGGAGTTTAGGGGGGGCTCTACCGTGAATGAGCAGTTCTTC.

This clonotype was recorded at least ten times. The V call is TRBV4-3, the J call TRBJ2-1; 9 bases line up with TRBD2. The CDR3 length is 17 residues. Per germline, CDR1 LGHNA and CDR2 YSLEER. After removal of 4 bases from V and 5 bases from J, the junction contained 12 bases not matched to a gene. The CDR3 reads CASSRRAGGTDDNEQFF. Written as DNA, the CDR3 is TGCGCCAGCAGCCGCCGGGCGGGAGGGACGGACGACAATGAGCAGTTCTTC.

The chain joins TRBV19 to TRBJ1-1; possible D gene TRBD1, 5 bases. Per the germline V gene, CDR1 is LNHDA and CDR2 is SQIVND (reference sequence). The V and J ends lost 3 bases and 4 bases respectively, with 9 bases between them. The CDR3 is 13 amino acids. CDR3 protein: CASSMVGGTEAFF. The CDR3 DNA reads as TGTGCCAGTAGTATGGTCGGGGGCACTGAAGCTTTCTTT.

This clonotype occurred many times. The V gene is TRBV10-3, the J gene TRBJ2-7; D gene uncertain. Trimming left V 0 bases short and J 0 bases short, with 6 bases between. Looked up from germline, CDR1 is ENHRY and CDR2 is SYGVKD. This CDR3 contains 14 residues. DNA for the CDR3: TGTGCCATCAGTGAGTCGGGTAGCTCCTACGAGCAGTACGTC. This encodes CAISESGSSYEQYV.

This clonotype was observed many times. This chain uses TRBV5-1 with TRBJ1-2; maybe TRBD1 (6 bases). Per germline, CDR1 SGHRS and CDR2 YFSETQ. V lost 1 base to trimming and J lost 5 bases, with 12 bases between them. There are 14 residues in the CDR3. The CDR3 region has the DNA TGCGCCAGCAGCTTGACCCGGGACAATTATGGCTACACCTTC. It codes for CASSLTRDNYGYTF.